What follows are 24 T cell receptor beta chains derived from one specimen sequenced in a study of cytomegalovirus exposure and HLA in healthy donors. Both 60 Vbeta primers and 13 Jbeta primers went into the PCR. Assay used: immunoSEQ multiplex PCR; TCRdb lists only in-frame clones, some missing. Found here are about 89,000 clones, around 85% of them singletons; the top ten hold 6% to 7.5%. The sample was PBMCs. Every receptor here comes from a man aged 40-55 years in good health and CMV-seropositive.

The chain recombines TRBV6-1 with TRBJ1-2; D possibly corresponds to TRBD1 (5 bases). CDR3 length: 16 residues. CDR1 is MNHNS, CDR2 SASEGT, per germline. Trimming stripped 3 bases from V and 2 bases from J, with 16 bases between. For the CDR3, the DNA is TGTGCCAGCAGTGACGGGGGGTGGGCTCCAAACTATGGCTACACCTTC. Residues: CASSDGGWAPNYGYTF.

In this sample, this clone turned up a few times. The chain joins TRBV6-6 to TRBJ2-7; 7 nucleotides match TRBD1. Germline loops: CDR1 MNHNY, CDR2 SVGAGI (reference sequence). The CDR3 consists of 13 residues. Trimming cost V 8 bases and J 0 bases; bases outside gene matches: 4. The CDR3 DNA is TGTGCCAGCCAACAGGGGAGCTCCTACGAGCAGTACTTC. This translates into CASQQGSSYEQYF.

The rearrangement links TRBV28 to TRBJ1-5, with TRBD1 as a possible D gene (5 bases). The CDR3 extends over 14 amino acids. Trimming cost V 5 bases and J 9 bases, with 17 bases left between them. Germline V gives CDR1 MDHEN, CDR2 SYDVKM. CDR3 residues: CASSPSWGERPQHF. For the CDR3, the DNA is TGTGCCAGCAGTCCCTCCTGGGGGGAGAGGCCCCAGCATTTT.

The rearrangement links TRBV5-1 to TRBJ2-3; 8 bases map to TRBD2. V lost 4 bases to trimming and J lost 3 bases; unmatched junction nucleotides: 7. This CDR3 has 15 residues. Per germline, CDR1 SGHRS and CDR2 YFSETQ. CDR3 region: CASSNPGLDTDTQYF. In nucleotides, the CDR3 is TGCGCCAGCAGCAACCCGGGACTAGATACAGATACGCAGTATTTT.

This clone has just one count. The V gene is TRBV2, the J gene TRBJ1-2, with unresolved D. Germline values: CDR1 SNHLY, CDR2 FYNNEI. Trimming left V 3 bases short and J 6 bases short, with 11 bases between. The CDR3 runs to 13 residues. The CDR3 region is CASSEGRRHGYTF. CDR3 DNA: TGTGCCAGCAGTGAGGGCAGACGTCATGGCTACACCTTC.

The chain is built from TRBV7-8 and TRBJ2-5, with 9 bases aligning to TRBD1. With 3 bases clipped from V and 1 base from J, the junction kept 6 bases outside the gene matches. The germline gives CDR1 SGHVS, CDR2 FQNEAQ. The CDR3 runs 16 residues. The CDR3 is CASSFLPGQGQETQYF. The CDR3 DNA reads TGTGCCAGCAGCTTCTTGCCGGGACAGGGCCAAGAGACCCAGTACTTC. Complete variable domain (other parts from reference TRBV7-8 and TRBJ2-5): GAGVSQSPRYKVAKRGQDVALRCDPISGHVSLFWYQQALGQGPEFLTYFQNEAQLDKSGLPSDRFFAERPEGSVSTLKIQRTQQEDSAVYLCASSFLPGQGQETQYFGPGTRLLVL.

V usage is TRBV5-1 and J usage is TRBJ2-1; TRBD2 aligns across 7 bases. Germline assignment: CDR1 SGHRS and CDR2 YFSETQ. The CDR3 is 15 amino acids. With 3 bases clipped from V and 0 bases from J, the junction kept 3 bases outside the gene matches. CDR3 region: CASSSSGTSYNEQFF. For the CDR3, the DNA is TGCGCCAGCAGCTCCAGCGGGACCTCCTACAATGAGCAGTTCTTC.

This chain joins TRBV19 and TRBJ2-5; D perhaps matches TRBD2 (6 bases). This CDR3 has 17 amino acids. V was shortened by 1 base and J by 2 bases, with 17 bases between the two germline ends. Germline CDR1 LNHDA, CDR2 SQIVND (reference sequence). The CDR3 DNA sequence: TGTGCCAGTAGTATAGTGGGGTGGGGGGACTCTCAAGAGACCCAGTACTTC. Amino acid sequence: CASSIVGWGDSQETQYF.

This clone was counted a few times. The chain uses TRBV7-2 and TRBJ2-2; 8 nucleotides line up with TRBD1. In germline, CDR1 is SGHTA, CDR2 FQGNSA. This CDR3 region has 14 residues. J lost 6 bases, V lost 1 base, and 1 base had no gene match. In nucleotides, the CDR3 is TGTGCCAGCAGCTTAGAACAGGGGGCCGGGGAGCTGTTTTTT. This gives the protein CASSLEQGAGELFF.

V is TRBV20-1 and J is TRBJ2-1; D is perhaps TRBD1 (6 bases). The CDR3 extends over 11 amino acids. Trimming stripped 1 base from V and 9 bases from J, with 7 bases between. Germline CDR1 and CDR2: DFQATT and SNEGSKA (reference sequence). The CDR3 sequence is CSARVGGEQFF. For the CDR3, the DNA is TGCAGTGCTAGAGTAGGGGGTGAGCAGTTCTTC.

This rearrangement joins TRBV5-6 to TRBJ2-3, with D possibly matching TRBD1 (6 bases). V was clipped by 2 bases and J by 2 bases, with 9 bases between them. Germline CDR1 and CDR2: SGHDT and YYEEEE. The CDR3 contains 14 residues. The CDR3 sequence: CASSFEGVTDTQYF. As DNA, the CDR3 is TGTGCCAGCAGCTTTGAGGGGGTCACAGATACGCAGTATTTT. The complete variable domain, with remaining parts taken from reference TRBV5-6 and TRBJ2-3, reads DAGVTQSPTHLIKTRGQQVTLRCSPKSGHDTVSWYQQALGQGPQFIFQYYEEEERQRGNFPDRFSGHQFPNYSSELNVNALLLGDSALYLCASSFEGVTDTQYFGPGTRLTVL.

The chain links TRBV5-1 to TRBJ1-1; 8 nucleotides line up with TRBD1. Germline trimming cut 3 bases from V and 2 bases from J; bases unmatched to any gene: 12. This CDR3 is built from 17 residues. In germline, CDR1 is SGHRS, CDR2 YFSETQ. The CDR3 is CASSSLTTGTGNTEAFF. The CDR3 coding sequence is TGCGCCAGCAGCTCGCTGACGACCGGGACAGGCAACACTGAAGCTTTCTTT.

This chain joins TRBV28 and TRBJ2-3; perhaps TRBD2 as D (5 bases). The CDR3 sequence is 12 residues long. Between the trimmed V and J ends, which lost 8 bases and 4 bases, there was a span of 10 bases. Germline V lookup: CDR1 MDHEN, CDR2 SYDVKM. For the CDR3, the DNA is TGTGCCAGCGAAGCGGCCCCAGATACGCAGTATTTT. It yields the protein CASEAAPDTQYF.

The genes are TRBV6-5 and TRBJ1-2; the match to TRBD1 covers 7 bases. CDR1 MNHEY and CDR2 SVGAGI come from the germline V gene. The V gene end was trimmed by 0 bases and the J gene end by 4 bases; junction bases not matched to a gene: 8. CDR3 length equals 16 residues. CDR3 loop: CASSYSILTGPYGYTF. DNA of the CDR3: TGTGCCAGCAGTTACTCGATCCTGACAGGGCCCTATGGCTACACCTTC.

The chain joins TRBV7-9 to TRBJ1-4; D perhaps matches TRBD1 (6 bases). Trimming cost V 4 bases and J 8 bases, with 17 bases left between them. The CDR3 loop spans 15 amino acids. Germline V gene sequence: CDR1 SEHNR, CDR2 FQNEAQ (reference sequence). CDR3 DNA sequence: TGTGCCAGCAGCTCCCTTGAGGGGGTCCGAGAAAAACTGTTTTTT. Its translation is CASSSLEGVREKLFF.

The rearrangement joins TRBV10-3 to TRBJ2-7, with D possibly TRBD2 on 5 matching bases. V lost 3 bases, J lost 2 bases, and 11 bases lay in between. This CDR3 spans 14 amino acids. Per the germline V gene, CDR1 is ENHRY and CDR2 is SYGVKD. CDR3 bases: TGTGCCATCAGTGATGGTTCGGGAACCTACGAGCAGTACTTC. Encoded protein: CAISDGSGTYEQYF.

The CDR3: CASSRTSGRAGSEQFF. CDR3 sequence (DNA): TGTGCCAGTAGTCGGACTAGCGGGAGGGCCGGGAGTGAGCAGTTCTTC. The chain has TRBV19 and TRBJ2-1, with 15 bases lining up with TRBD2. Germline CDR1 and CDR2: LNHDA and SQIVND (reference sequence). The CDR3 runs 16 residues. J lost 9 bases, V lost 5 bases, and 8 bases had no gene match.

CDR3 sequence reads: CASSDPGLPSGANVLTF. CDR3 bases: TGTGCCAGCAGCGACCCGGGACTGCCCTCTGGGGCCAACGTCCTGACTTTC. The rearrangement uses TRBV7-9 and TRBJ2-6; TRBD2 might be the D (6 bases). Trimming stripped 5 bases from V and 0 bases from J, with 14 bases between. This CDR3 is built from 17 residues. Germline V lookup: CDR1 SEHNR, CDR2 FQNEAQ (reference sequence).

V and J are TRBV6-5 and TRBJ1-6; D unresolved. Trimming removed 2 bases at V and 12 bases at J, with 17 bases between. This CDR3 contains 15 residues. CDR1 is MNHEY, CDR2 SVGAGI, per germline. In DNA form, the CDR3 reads TGTGCCAGCAGTTACGCTACAGCGGGGTTTAAACCCCTCCACTTT. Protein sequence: CASSYATAGFKPLHF.

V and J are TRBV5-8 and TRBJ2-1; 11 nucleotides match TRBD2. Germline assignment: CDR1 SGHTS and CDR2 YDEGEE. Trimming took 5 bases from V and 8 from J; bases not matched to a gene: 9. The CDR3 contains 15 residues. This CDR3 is CASRDLAGGGDEQFF. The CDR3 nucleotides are TGTGCCAGCAGAGATCTAGCGGGGGGCGGAGATGAGCAGTTCTTC.

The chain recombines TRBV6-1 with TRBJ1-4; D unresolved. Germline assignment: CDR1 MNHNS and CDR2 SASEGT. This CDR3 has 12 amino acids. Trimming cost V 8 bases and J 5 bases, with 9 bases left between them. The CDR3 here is CASAGTNEKLFF. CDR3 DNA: TGTGCCAGCGCAGGTACCAATGAAAAACTGTTTTTT.

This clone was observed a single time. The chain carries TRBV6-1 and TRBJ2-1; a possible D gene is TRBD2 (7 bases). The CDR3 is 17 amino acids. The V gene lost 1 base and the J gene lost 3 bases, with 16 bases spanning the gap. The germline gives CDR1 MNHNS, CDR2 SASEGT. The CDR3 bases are TGTGCCAGCAGTGAAGGCGGGGGCAGGGCCCTCTACAATGAGCAGTTCTTC. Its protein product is CASSEGGGRALYNEQFF.

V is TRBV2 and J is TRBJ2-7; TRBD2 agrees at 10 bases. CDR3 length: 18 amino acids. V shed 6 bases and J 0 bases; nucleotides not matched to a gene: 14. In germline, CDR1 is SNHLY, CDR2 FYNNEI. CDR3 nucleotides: TGTGCCAGCAGCCAACTAGCGGGAATAACTTCCGACTCCTACGAGCAGTACTTC. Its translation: CASSQLAGITSDSYEQYF.

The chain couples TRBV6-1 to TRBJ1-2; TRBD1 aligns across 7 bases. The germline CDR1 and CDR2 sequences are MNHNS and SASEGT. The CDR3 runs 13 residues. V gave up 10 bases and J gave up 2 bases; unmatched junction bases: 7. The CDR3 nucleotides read TGTGCCACCGGACAGGAAGGAAACTATGGCTACACCTTC. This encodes CATGQEGNYGYTF.